The 5 T cell receptor beta chains in this list originate from one sample, sequenced in a study of OX40 agonist ivuxolimab in advanced cancers. Data came from immunoSEQ multiplex PCR; TCRdb stores just in-frame clones and leaves some out. The sample shows around 110,000 clones, around 93% of them seen only once. The starting material was CD4+ or CD8+ T cells sorted from blood, obtained in a trial of the OX40 agonist ivuxolimab. These receptors originate from an adult with an advanced solid tumor such as melanoma, head and neck, liver or kidney cancer.

V and J are TRBV5-6 and TRBJ2-2; 7 bases match TRBD1. The CDR3 is 16 amino acids. Germline V gene data show CDR1 as SGHDT and CDR2 as YYEEEE. With 4 bases clipped from V and 4 bases from J, the junction kept 10 bases outside the gene matches. The CDR3 DNA reads as TGTGCCAGCAGCCCAATGACAGGGTCGCCCACCGGGGAGCTGTTTTTT. Encoded protein: CASSPMTGSPTGELFF.

The CDR3 DNA reads as TGCGCCAGCAGTGAGCCTGGAAGCCCCGCCGGTGAGCAGTTCTTC. Amino acid sequence: CASSEPGSPAGEQFF. V usage is TRBV10-1 and J usage is TRBJ2-1; D gene uncertain. CDR1 is WNHNN and CDR2 is SYGVQD in the germline V gene (reference sequence). This CDR3 spans 15 amino acids. V was pared by 2 bases and J by 9 bases, with 17 bases between.

V is TRBV7-2 and J is TRBJ2-7, with TRBD2 matching 8 bases. V dropped 5 bases and J dropped 2; count of bases not matched to a gene: 17. This CDR3 has 18 residues. The germline gives CDR1 SGHTA, CDR2 FQGNSA. The CDR3 region is CASSPAGGPSGSPYEQYF. CDR3 nucleotide sequence: TGTGCCAGCAGCCCTGCCGGGGGACCTAGCGGGTCCCCCTACGAGCAGTACTTC.

The genes are TRBV2 and TRBJ2-1; 8 bases align to TRBD2. V was clipped by 7 bases and J by 4 bases; unmatched bases: 12. Germline CDR1 reads SNHLY; CDR2 reads FYNNEI. The CDR3 is made up of 16 amino acids. CDR3 nucleotide sequence: TGTGCCAGCAACCATCTACCGGGACTAGATTACAATGAGCAGTTCTTC. The encoded protein is CASNHLPGLDYNEQFF. Full variable domain (outside the CDR3, taken from reference TRBV2 and TRBJ2-1): EPEVTQTPSHQVTQMGQEVILRCVPISNHLYFYWYRQILGQKVEFLVSFYNNEISEKSEIFDDQFSVERPDGSNFTLKIRSTKLEDSAMYFCASNHLPGLDYNEQFFGPGTRLTVL.

This sequence joins TRBV5-4 and TRBJ1-1; no firm D call. The germline gives CDR1 SGHNT, CDR2 YYREEE (reference sequence). Between the trimmed V and J ends, which lost 0 bases and 11 bases, there was a span of 17 bases. CDR3 size: 14 residues. The DNA of the CDR3 is TGTGCCAGCAGCTTGGCAGGCGCTTCGTTGGGGGCTTTCTTT. This sequence encodes CASSLAGASLGAFF.